These 3 T cell receptor beta chains were sequenced from one sample in a study of cytomegalovirus exposure and HLA in healthy donors. Both 60 Vbeta primers and 13 Jbeta primers went into the PCR. Sequencing was performed with immunoSEQ multiplex PCR; in TCRdb, only in-frame clones are kept and a portion is missing. The sample holds around 120,000 clones, 84% seen once. The sequencing sample was made of PBMCs. The receptors here all came from a man aged 45 to 65 in good health and CMV-seronegative.

The chain is built from TRBV30 and TRBJ1-4, with D perhaps matching TRBD1 (5 bases). Deletions cut 3 bases from V and 5 bases from J, with 19 bases between. This CDR3 region has 16 residues. CDR1 and CDR2 from the germline V gene are GTSNPN and SVGIG (reference sequence). The CDR3 coding sequence is TGTGCCTGGAGCGGAGGGGCTTCTCCTTTCAATGAAAAACTGTTTTTT. As protein: CAWSGGASPFNEKLFF. Looking up the rest from reference TRBV30 and TRBJ1-4 gives the full variable domain: SQTIHQWPATLVQPVGSPLSLECTVEGTSNPNLYWYRQAAGRGLQLLFYSVGIGQISSEVPQNLSASRPQDRQFILSSKKLLLSDSGFYLCAWSGGASPFNEKLFFGSGTQLSVL.

This chain uses TRBV27 with TRBJ1-2, with 8 bases matching TRBD1. With 4 bases clipped from V and 8 bases from J, the junction kept 9 bases outside the gene matches. This CDR3 region has 14 residues. In germline, CDR1 is MNHEY, CDR2 SMNVEV (reference sequence). The CDR3 DNA reads as TGTGCCAGCAGTTGGACAGACAGGGGTTGGGGCTACACCTTC. Translated: CASSWTDRGWGYTF.

V usage is TRBV5-4 and J usage is TRBJ1-6, with 7 bases that match TRBD1. CDR1 SGHNT and CDR2 YYREEE come from the germline V gene (reference sequence). The length of the CDR3 is 15 residues. Trimming removed 2 bases from V and 8 bases from J; junction bases left unmatched: 7. In DNA form, the CDR3 reads TGTGCCAGCAGCTTAGGGAAAGGGGGCGATTCACCCCTCCACTTT. Its translation: CASSLGKGGDSPLHF.